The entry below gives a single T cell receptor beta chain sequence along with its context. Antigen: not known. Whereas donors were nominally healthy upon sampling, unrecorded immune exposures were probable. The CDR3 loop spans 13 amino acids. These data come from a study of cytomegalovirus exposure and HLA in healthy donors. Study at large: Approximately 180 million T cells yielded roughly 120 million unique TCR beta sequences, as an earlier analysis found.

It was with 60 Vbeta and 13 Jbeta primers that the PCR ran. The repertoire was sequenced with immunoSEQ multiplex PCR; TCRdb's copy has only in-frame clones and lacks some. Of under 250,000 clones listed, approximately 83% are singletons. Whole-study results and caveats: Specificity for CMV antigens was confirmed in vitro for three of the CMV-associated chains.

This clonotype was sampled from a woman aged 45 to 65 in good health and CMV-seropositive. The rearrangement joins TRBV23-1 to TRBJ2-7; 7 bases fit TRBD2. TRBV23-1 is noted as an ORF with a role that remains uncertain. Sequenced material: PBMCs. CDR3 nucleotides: TGCGCAGTGGGAGGGCCCGACTATTGCGCGCAGTACTTC. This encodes CAVGGPDYCAQYF.